The 2 T cell receptor beta chains in this list originate from one sample, sequenced in a study of cytomegalovirus exposure and HLA in healthy donors. Both 60 Vbeta primers and 13 Jbeta primers went into the PCR. The table came from immunoSEQ multiplex PCR; TCRdb's copy has only in-frame clones and leaves some out. The listing contains about 200,000 clones. Input material: PBMCs. Receptor source: a girl under 10 years old in good health and CMV-seropositive.

The rearrangement joins TRBV6-1 to TRBJ2-5; D remains ambiguous. The CDR3 length is 12 residues. Trimming cost V 5 bases and J 0 bases, with 4 bases left between them. Per germline, CDR1 MNHNS and CDR2 SASEGT. CDR3 sequence: CASSPYQETQYF. CDR3 in DNA: TGTGCCAGCAGTCCGTACCAAGAGACCCAGTACTTC.

The J gene is TRBJ1-5, the V gene TRBV28; D is ambiguous. The V gene's germline CDR1 is MDHEN and CDR2 SYDVKM. This CDR3 spans 13 amino acids. The CDR3 spells CAAGGYSNQPQHF. The CDR3 DNA is TGTGCTGCAGGAGGTTATAGCAATCAGCCCCAGCATTTT. Complete variable domain (other parts from reference TRBV28 and TRBJ1-5): DVKVTQSSRYLVKRTGEKVFLECVQDMDHENMFWYRQDPGLGLRLIYFSYDVKMKEKGDIPEGYSVSREKKERFSLILESASTNQTSMYLCAAGGYSNQPQHFGDGTRLSIL.